This T cell receptor beta chain was sequenced during a study of shared clonotypes between healthy human individuals (dated by TCRdb to the early 2020s). At the level of the whole study: The cohort included three men and a couple of women between 18 and 49 years of age. For each donor, three plates each were used for CD4 naive and CD4 memory, two plates were used for CD8 naive, and one plate was used for CD8 memory. Blood TCR repertoires of about 5 healthy adults were deeply sequenced to estimate repertoire size and the extent of clonotype sharing between individuals. Different laboratories and diverse techniques were used to prepare libraries and sequence TCR repertoires, to increase sequencing depth and limit assay-specific biases. Per donor, leukapheresis produced somewhere between about 0.94 and 9 billion PBMCs. The paper's findings and limits, for the study overall: Incomplete sequencing was indicated by rarefaction of sorted-subset datasets, despite the large sequencing depth. Higher generation probabilities were observed for clonotypes shared by all four sorted-subset donors than for non-shared clonotypes. Naive subsets generally had larger estimated clonotype richness than memory subsets did. The small number of donors limited the genetic and exposure-history diversity represented. Sharing across a handful of donors was observed for about 4.8% of naive CD4, over 3% of naive CD8, 2.3% of memory CD4, and roughly 0.43% of memory CD8 clonotypes. Based on pairwise subsampling, the degree of clonotype sharing among donors was expected to be affected by sequencing depth. Sampling was limited to blood, and TCR repertoires in tissue likely differ from TCR repertoires in blood.

V is trimmed back by 2 bases and J by 0 bases, and the junction contains 7 bases that no gene match accounts for. Taken from cysteine to phenylalanine, the CDR3 has 16 residues. Only CDR3 DNA is held: 48 bases, read in frame from base 1. From a lookup of the germline V gene, CDR1 and CDR2 are SGDLS and YYNGEE. CD8 naive samples consisted of CD45RO-negative cells that were positively selected for CCR7, yielding a CD45RA+CCR7+ population without TemRA cells. The donors were healthy, HIV-negative adults who had no recently reported acute infections or vaccinations. All donors were Caucasian adults living in Nashville, Tennessee, USA. Blood was collected by leukapheresis, and PBMCs were isolated by Ficoll-Histopaque density gradient centrifugation and then cryopreserved in liquid nitrogen vapor phase. Analytical flow cytometry was used to check the purity and quantity of every magnetically sorted T cell population. Each sorted fraction had its genomic DNA isolated and then quantified by UV absorbance on a Nanodrop 2000c.

TCR CDR3 regions were amplified from genomic DNA by multiplex PCR using the deep immunoSEQ assay. Genomic DNA extracted from each cell subset was distributed evenly over all wells of several immunoSEQ 96-well plates, and each plate served as one replicate. For sorted subsets, each replicate PCR was loaded with roughly 0.2 ug genomic DNA, equivalent to roughly 30,000 T cell genomes. Purified libraries were quantified with a Qubit 3.0 fluorometer, sized on a Bioanalyzer 2100, and re-quantified with the KAPA Library Quantification kit. A separate single-read 150-cycle Illumina NextSeq 550 flow cell was used to sequence each immunoSEQ 96-well plate. In the source study's methods: The immunoSEQ output contained only junctional sequences without quality scores, so filtering could not match that applied to full-length reads. Sequences were annotated with PyIR, a Python wrapper for IgBLAST v1.9, and V/J genes and CDR3 were assigned using IMGT germline references. Reads were filtered out if the reads had weak V/J assignments (E-value above 1e-6), no CDR3, stop codons, out-of-frame junctions, or ambiguous translated residues. V3J clonotypes were defined by identical inferred V gene, J gene, and CDR3 amino acid sequence. The percentage overlap between two repertoires was calculated by dividing the number of shared unique clonotypes by the size of the smaller repertoire. Richness of each repertoire was evaluated using RTK rarefaction, the Chao1 estimator, and Recon v2.1 estimates of unobserved clonotypes. Generation probabilities were computed with OLGA for all TCRbeta clonotypes obtained by the gDNA method from four donors. The table was pulled from immuneACCESS by TCRdb, which kept in-frame rearrangements only. Such tables lose some clones; where checked, under half of the loss comes from unresolved V genes, and the rest has no known cause. The DNA was the basis for D and trimming; V, J and clone size are from that table. The sample includes more than 2 million clones, with just over 90% observed a single time. About 1.7% of the sample rests with the top ten.

As concerns this clone: Its antigen is still unknown. Per-base qualities were not stored, and no clone one base away is much larger.

The source of this sequence is a man between 18 and 29 years old in good health. Some clones in this sample may be carry-over from other donors' samples. Sequencing was carried out using naive CD8+ T cells from PBMCs. The meaning of the sample's cell subset or site label: CD45RA+CCR7+. The rearrangement combines TRBV9 with TRBJ2-7; 8 bases in between match TRBD2. The sequenced DNA: TGTGCCAGCAGCGTCACGAGCGGGGGAAGCTCCTACGAGCAGTACTTC. Its coded protein is CASSVTSGGSSYEQYF. Beyond the CDR3, the reference TRBV9 and TRBJ2-7 genes provide the residues; the full variable domain reads: DSGVTQTPKHLITATGQRVTLRCSPRSGDLSVYWYQQSLDQGLQFLIQYYNGEERAKGNILERFSAQQFPDLHSELNLSSLELGDSALYFCASSVTSGGSSYEQYFGPGTRLTVT.